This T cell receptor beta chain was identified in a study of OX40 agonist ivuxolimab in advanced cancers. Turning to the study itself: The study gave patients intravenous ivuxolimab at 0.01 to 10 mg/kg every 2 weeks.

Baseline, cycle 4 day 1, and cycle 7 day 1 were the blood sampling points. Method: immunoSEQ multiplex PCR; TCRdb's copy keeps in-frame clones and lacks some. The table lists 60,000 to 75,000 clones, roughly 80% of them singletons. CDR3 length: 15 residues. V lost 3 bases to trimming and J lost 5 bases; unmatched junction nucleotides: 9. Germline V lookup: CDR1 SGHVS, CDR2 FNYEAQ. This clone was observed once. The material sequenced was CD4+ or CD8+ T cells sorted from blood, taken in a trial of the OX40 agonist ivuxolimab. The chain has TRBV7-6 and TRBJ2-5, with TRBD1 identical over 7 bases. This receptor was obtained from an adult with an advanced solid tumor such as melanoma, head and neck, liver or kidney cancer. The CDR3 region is CASSLVGGSRETQYF. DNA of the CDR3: TGTGCCAGCAGCTTGGTAGGGGGCTCTCGGGAGACCCAGTACTTC.